A selection of T cell receptor beta chains follows, all from one sample in a study of spatial heterogeneity in lung cancer. TCRdb used MiXCR to reprocess the 5' RACE reads, holding one entry per CDR3 protein. Of some 100,000 distinct CDR3 sequences in the sample, about 12% were seen once. Sequencing was performed on PBMCs, taken at surgery. The receptor set was obtained from a male donor with early-stage non-small cell lung cancer. Each CDR3 is given with its conserved first and last residue. A clone size is listed for some rows: how often the clone was seen (once, few, many), or a class if it is expanded.

j_call cdr3_length clone_size v_call cdr3_aa
TRBJ2-1 14 few TRBV12-3/TRBV12-4 CASSLRLADNEQFF
TRBJ2-2 14 many TRBV28 CASSWSGNTGELFF
TRBJ1-1 13 . TRBV10-3 CAISESGGAEAFF
TRBJ2-1 15 . TRBV30 CAWSRGQGSYNEQFF
TRBJ2-2 15 few TRBV7-9 CASSRRTENTGELFF
TRBJ2-3 14 . TRBV11-3 CASSPGEVPDTQYF
TRBJ2-7 12 few TRBV3-1 CASSQTGEEQYF
TRBJ1-5 14 many TRBV28 CASSRTGWNQPQHF
TRBJ2-5 17 . TRBV9 CASSVGRGSQYQETQYF
TRBJ2-7 12 few TRBV28 CASNSGVWEQYF
TRBJ1-5 15 few TRBV7-8 CASSSQTGNNQPQHF
TRBJ2-7 13 few TRBV7-9 CAVLRDSSYEQYF
TRBJ1-1 14 few TRBV13 CASSSNRGPDRAFF
TRBJ1-4 13 . TRBV20-1 CSARDPRGFKLFF
TRBJ2-1 16 . TRBV6-2/TRBV6-3 CASSPSLAGDYNEQFF
TRBJ2-1 17 few TRBV7-2 CASSPNRRASGNNEQFF
TRBJ2-7 13 . TRBV19 CASSGTGGYEQYF
TRBJ2-1 14 few TRBV6-1 CASQGLFSVNEQFF
TRBJ2-7 15 . TRBV3-1 CASSQDGATFYEQYF
TRBJ2-1 15 many TRBV28 CASNLAGGELNEQFF
TRBJ2-5 13 . TRBV29-1 CSVGEGGLETQHF
TRBJ2-5 14 few TRBV28 CASSWTRAQETQYF
TRBJ1-1 15 few TRBV20-1 CSARAWGTGADEAFF
TRBJ2-1 18 many TRBV20-1 CSARTGGRASGSNNEQFF
TRBJ2-7 16 . TRBV28 CASSLEAGGLSYEQYF
TRBJ2-7 18 few TRBV18 CASSKGLAGRGHGYEQYF
TRBJ2-7 14 few TRBV10-3 CAISFRDREEEQYF
TRBJ2-1 15 many TRBV12-3/TRBV12-4 CATGEGLADINEQFF
TRBJ2-3 15 . TRBV6-2/TRBV6-3 CASSYRGSGTDTQYF
TRBJ1-3 15 few TRBV4-3 CASSQAGQSGNTIYF
TRBJ1-1 15 . TRBV6-2/TRBV6-3 CASSLQGAGVTEAFF
TRBJ1-5 16 . TRBV6-2/TRBV6-3 CASSYSGQGGSQPQHF
TRBJ1-2 16 many TRBV28 CASSLSGTGPNYGYTF
TRBJ2-7 15 . TRBV30 CAWTPAPGGSYEQYF
TRBJ2-7 15 few TRBV9 CASSVSSESRYEQYF
TRBJ2-7 13 few TRBV29-1 CSGSDRGFYEQYF
TRBJ2-1 15 . TRBV5-1 CASSPDQSSYNEQFF